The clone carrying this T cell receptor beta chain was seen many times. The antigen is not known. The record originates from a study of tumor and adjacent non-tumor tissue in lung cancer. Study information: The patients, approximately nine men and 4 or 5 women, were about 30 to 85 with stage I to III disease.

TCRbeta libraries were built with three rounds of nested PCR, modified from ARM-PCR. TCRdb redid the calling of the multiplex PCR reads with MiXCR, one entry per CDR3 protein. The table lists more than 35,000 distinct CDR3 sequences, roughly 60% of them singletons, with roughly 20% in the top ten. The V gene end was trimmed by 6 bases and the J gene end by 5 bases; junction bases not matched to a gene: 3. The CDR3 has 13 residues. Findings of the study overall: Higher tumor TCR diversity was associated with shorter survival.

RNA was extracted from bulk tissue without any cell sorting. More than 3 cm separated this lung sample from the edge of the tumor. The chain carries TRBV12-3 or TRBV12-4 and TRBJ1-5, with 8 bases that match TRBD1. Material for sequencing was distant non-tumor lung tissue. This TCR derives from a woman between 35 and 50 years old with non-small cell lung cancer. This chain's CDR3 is CASSTDRDQPQHF. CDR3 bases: TGTGCCAGCAGCACGGACAGGGATCAGCCCCAGCATTTT.